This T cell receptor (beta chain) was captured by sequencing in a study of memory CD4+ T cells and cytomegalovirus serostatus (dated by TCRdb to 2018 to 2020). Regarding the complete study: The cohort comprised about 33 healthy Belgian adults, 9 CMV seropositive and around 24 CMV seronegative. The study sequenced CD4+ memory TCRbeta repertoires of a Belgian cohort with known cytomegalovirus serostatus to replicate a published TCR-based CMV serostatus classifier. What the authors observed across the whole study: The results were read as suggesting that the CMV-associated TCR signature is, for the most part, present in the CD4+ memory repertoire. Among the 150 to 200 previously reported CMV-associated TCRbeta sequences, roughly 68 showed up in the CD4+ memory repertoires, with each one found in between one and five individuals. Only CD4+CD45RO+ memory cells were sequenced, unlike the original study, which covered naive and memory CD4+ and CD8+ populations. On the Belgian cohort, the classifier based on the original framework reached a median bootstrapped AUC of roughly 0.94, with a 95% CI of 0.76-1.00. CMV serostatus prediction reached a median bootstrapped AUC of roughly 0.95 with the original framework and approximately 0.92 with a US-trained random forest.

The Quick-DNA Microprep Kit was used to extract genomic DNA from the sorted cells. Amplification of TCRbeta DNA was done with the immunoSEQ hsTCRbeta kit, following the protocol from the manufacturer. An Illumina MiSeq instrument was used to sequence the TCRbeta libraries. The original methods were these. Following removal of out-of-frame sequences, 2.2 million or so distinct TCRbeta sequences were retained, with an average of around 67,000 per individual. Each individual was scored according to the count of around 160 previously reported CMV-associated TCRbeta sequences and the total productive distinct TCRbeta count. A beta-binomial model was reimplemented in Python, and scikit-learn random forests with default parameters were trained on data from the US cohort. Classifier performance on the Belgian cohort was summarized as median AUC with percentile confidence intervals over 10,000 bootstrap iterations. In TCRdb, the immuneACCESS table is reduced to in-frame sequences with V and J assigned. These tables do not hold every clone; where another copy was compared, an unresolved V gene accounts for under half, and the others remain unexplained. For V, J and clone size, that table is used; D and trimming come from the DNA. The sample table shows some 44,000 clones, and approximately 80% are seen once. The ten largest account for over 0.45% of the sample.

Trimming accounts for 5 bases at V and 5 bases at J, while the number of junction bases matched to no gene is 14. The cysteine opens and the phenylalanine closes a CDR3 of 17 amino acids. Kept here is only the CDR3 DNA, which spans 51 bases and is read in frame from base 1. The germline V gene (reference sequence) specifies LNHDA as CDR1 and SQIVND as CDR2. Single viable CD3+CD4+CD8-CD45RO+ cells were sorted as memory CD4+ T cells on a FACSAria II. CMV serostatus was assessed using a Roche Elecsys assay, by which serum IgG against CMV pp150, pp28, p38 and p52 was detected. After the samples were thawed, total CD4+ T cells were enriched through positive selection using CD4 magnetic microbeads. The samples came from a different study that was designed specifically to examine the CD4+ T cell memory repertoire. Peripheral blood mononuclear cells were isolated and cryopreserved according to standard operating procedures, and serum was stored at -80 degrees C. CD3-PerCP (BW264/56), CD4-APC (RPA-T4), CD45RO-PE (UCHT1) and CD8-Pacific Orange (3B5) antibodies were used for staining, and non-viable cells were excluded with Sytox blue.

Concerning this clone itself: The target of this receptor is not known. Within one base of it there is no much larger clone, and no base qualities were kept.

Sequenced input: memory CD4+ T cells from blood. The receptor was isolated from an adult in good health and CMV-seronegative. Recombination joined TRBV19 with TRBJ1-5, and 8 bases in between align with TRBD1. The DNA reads TGTGCCAGTAGTGTTTCTACGGACAGGGTAATTTATCAGCCCCAGCATTTT. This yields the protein CASSVSTDRVIYQPQHF.